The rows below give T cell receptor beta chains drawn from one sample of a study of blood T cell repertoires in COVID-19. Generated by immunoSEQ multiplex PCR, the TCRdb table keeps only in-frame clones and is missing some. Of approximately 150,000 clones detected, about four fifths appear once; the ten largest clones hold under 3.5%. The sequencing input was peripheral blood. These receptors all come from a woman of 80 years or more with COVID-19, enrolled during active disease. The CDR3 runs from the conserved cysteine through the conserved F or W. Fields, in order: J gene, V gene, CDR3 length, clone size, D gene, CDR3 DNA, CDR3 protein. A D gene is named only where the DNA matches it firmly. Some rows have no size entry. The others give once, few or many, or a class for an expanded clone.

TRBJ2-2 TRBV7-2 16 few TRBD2 TGTGCCAGCAGCTTACGCGCGGGAGGGAACACCGGGGAGCTGTTTTTT CASSLRAGGNTGELFF
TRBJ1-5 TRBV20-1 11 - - TGCAGTGCTTTCAGGGTTCAGCCCCAGCATTTT CSAFRVQPQHF
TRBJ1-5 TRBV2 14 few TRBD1 TGTGCCAGCAGTCGAGACAGGGCTATTCAGCCCCAGCATTTT CASSRDRAIQPQHF
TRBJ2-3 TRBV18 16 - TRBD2 TGTGCCAGCTCACCACCTACGGGAGGAGGGACAGATACGCAGTATTTT CASSPPTGGGTDTQYF
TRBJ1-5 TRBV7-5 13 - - TGTGCCTACAGGACAGGGGGGAGTCAGCCCCAGCATTTT CAYRTGGSQPQHF
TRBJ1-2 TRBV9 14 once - TGTGCCAGCAGCGTAGTGTCAGGCCTCTATGGCTACACCTTC CASSVVSGLYGYTF
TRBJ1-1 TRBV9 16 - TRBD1 TGTGCCAGCAGCGTAGGAGGCCGAGGGGGCGCCACTGAAGCTTTCTTT CASSVGGRGGATEAFF
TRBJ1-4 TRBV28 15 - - TGTGCCAGCATCCTAAGGGGAACAACTAATGAAAAACTGTTTTTT CASILRGTTNEKLFF
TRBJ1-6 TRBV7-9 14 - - TGTGCCAGCAGCTCCACAGGGTTTAATTCACCCCTCCACTTT CASSSTGFNSPLHF
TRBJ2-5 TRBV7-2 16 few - TGTGCCAGCAGCCCCAATCGCCCAGGGGGAGGCGAGACCCAGTACTTC CASSPNRPGGGETQYF
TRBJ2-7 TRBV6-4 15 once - TGTGCCAGCAACCCGACGGGAAGGAGATCCTACGAGCAGTACTTC CASNPTGRRSYEQYF
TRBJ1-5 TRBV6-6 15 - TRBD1 TGTGCCAGCAGTTACCCTCTGGACAGGGCTCAGCCCCAGCATTTT CASSYPLDRAQPQHF
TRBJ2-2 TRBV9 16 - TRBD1 TGTGCCAGCAGCGTGGCAGGGGGCGCGAACACCGGGGAGCTGTTTTTT CASSVAGGANTGELFF
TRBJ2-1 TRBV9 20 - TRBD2 TGTGCCAGCAGCGTAGATAGGACTAGCGGGGTGCGAGGCTCCTACAATGAGCAGTTCTTC CASSVDRTSGVRGSYNEQFF
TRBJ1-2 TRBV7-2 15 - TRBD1 TGTGCCAGCAGCTTAGTCAGGGGGGCTAACTATGGCTACACCTTC CASSLVRGANYGYTF
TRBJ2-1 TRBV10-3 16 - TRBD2 TGTGCCATCAGTGCGAGACTAGCGGGAGGAGGGGATGAGCAGTTCTTC CAISARLAGGGDEQFF
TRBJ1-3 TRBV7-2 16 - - TGTGCCAGCAGCTTAACGCGGGACCCCCCTGGAAACACCATATATTTT CASSLTRDPPGNTIYF